This TCR beta chain stems from a study of cytomegalovirus exposure and HLA in healthy donors. Only one count was recorded for this clone. Its target is unknown. 60 Vbeta and 13 Jbeta primers were used in PCR. Here immunoSEQ multiplex PCR was the method, and the copy in TCRdb shows in-frame clones only, minus some. The data contain 200,000 or so clones, around 75% of them seen just once; the ten biggest clones take up over 5.5%. The V gene's germline CDR1 is SGHTA and CDR2 FQGNSA. The CDR3 loop spans 14 amino acids. V lost 5 bases and J lost 1, with 11 bases in between. Study findings and constraints: Presence/absence analyses rested on an assumption that sequencing depth was roughly uniform across donors. A later examination showed that TCR association rates differed by HLA locus, with DRB1 most and HLA-C fewest.

Sequencing was carried out using PBMCs. The sequence was collected from a man aged 35-49 years in good health and CMV-seropositive. The chain recombines TRBV7-2 with TRBJ2-5; weak D call: TRBD2 (7 bases). In DNA, the CDR3 is TGTGCCAGCAGCCGGGGGGCCGCCCAAGAGACCCAGTACTTC. Its protein product is CASSRGAAQETQYF.